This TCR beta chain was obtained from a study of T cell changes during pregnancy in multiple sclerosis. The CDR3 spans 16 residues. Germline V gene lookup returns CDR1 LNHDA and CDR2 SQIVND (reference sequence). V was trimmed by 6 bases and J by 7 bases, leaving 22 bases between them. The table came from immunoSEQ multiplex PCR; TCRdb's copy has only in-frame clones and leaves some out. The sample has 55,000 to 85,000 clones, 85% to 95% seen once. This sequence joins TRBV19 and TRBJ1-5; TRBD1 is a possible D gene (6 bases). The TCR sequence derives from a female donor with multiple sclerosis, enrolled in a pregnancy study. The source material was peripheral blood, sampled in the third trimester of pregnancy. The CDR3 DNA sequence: TGTGCCAGTAGGGATCCGTCAGGGGTTGATCGCCAGCCCCAGCATTTT. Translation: CASRDPSGVDRQPQHF. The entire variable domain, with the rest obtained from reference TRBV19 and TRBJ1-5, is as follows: DGGITQSPKYLFRKEGQNVTLSCEQNLNHDAMYWYRQDPGQGLRLIYYSQIVNDFQKGDIAEGYSVSREKKESFPLTVTSAQKNPTAFYLCASRDPSGVDRQPQHFGDGTRLSIL.